The sequence of this TCR beta chain was determined in a study of CD8 T cells in ankylosing spondylitis. Findings of the study overall: Clones linked to the disease showed a CD8+ phenotype. They occurred at relatively low frequencies in peripheral blood. What seemed typical of ankylosing spondylitis blood was a TCR beta motif built from about 8 highly homologous variants.

This clonotype was counted a few times. Antigen: not known. TCRdb itself ran the 5' RACE reads through MiXCR, one entry per CDR3 protein. The repertoire holds fewer than 450,000 distinct CDR3 sequences, with 17% as singletons. Per the germline V gene, CDR1 is DFQATT and CDR2 is SNEGSKA (reference sequence). This CDR3 contains 17 residues. J was trimmed by 0 bases and V by 3 bases; bases with no gene match: 11. The V gene is TRBV20-1, the J gene TRBJ2-3; 8 bases fit TRBD2. The source material was blood, either unsorted or a sorted T cell fraction (not recorded which). The clonotype was recovered from a male donor with ankylosing spondylitis. CDR3: CSARAAGSGASTDTQYF. CDR3 DNA sequence: TGCAGTGCTAGGGCGGCGGGTAGCGGGGCTAGCACAGATACGCAGTATTTT.